This T cell receptor beta chain was recorded in a study of Graves' ophthalmopathy and Graves' hyperthyroidism. V lost 1 base and J 7 bases, leaving 16 bases between the germline ends. Germline V CDR1 and CDR2: MGHRA, YSYEKL. There are 15 residues in the CDR3. Amplified TCR beta CDR3 regions were obtained using RNA transcripts as template. RT-PCR with HTBI primers came first, then second-round multiplex PCR. MiXCR, applied by TCRdb to the multiplex PCR reads, yields one record per CDR3 protein. The sample includes hundreds of thousands of distinct CDR3 sequences, approximately 15% of them seen just once.

This chain uses TRBV4-1 with TRBJ1-2; D remains unclear. Sequencing was performed on blood. The TCR sequence derives from a young woman with Graves' ophthalmopathy. The CDR3 coding sequence is TGCGCCAGCAGCCAAGGGGTGGGCCTAAGCAGTGGCTACACCTTC. Translated, it gives CASSQGVGLSSGYTF.